This entry lists 31 T cell receptor beta chains sequenced from one sample in a study of blood T cell repertoires in COVID-19. Sequenced by immunoSEQ multiplex PCR; TCRdb stores in-frame clones only, minus some. The table records 100,000 to 150,000 clones, 74% of them present only once. The sample taken for sequencing was peripheral blood. The receptors were gathered from a man older than 75 with COVID-19, enrolled during active disease.

The gene calls are TRBV6-4 and TRBJ1-6; no reliable D call. The CDR3 runs to 13 residues. Germline V gene lookup returns CDR1 MRHNA and CDR2 SNTAGT. The germline V and J ends were trimmed by 2 bases and 7 bases, with 6 bases remaining between them. CDR3 residues: CASSDRANSPLHF. The DNA for the CDR3 is TGTGCCAGCAGTGACAGAGCGAATTCACCCCTCCACTTT.

The chain links TRBV5-1 to TRBJ1-2; D uncertain. CDR3 length: 14 amino acids. Germline V CDR1 and CDR2: SGHRS, YFSETQ. V was clipped by 4 bases and J by 6 bases, with 16 bases between them. CDR3 nucleotide sequence: TGCGCCAGCAGCAACCCCCTGGGCAGGCATGGCTACACCTTC. Amino acids: CASSNPLGRHGYTF. The full variable domain, its missing parts supplied by reference TRBV5-1 and TRBJ1-2, is KAGVTQTPRYLIKTRGQQVTLSCSPISGHRSVSWYQQTPGQGLQFLFEYFSETQRNKGNFPGRFSGRQFSNSRSEMNVSTLELGDSALYLCASSNPLGRHGYTFGSGTRLTVV.

There are a few counts of this clone. The CDR3 sequence: CASSLWSVGGGNQPQHF. CDR3 DNA: TGTGCCAGCAGTTTATGGAGCGTGGGAGGTGGTAATCAGCCCCAGCATTTT. The chain uses TRBV28 and TRBJ1-5; D not certain. Per germline, CDR1 MDHEN and CDR2 SYDVKM. Trimming cost V 0 bases and J 4 bases, with 16 bases left between them. This CDR3 region has 17 residues.

V usage is TRBV10-3 and J usage is TRBJ1-5, with a possible D match to TRBD1 (6 bases). CDR1 and CDR2 (germline): ENHRY, SYGVKD. The ends were cut back, 5 bases at V and 3 bases at J, with 8 bases in the middle. The CDR3 sequence is 13 residues long. CDR3 nucleotide sequence: TGTGCCATCAGTAGGGACACCAATCAGCCCCAGCATTTT. As protein: CAISRDTNQPQHF.

A note on this clone: Other DNA sequences within the sample encode an identical CDR3. The chain couples TRBV5-1 to TRBJ1-1; D unclear. V was trimmed by 1 base and J by 1 base, leaving 11 bases between them. CDR1 and CDR2 (germline): SGHRS, YFSETQ. The CDR3 length is 15 residues. The CDR3 bases are TGCGCCAGCAGCTTGTCTGGCAGATCGAACACTGAAGCTTTCTTT. Protein sequence: CASSLSGRSNTEAFF.

V usage is TRBV2 and J usage is TRBJ2-7; 8 bases fit TRBD1. Per germline, CDR1 SNHLY and CDR2 FYNNEI. V lost 7 bases, J lost 4 bases, and 9 bases stayed unmatched. The CDR3 sequence is 14 residues long. CDR3: CASTVGQGRYEQYF. CDR3 sequence (DNA): TGTGCCAGCACCGTAGGACAGGGAAGGTACGAGCAGTACTTC.

This clone came up a few times. The J gene is TRBJ2-6, the V gene TRBV28, with TRBD1 matching 7 bases. The length of the CDR3 is 15 residues. Germline-derived CDR1 and CDR2 are MDHEN and SYDVKM. V was pared by 5 bases and J by 1 base, with 2 bases of the junction left unmatched. The CDR3 here is CASSRQGSGANVLTF. The CDR3 DNA reads as TGTGCCAGCAGTAGACAGGGATCTGGGGCCAACGTCCTGACTTTC.

This chain connects TRBV19 to TRBJ2-1; a possible D gene is TRBD2 (6 bases). The CDR3 is 16 residues long. The V end was cut by 5 bases, the J end by 1 base, with 15 bases between. Looked up from germline, CDR1 is LNHDA and CDR2 is SQIVND (reference sequence). The CDR3 DNA sequence: TGTGCCAGTAGTTCCCCCGGACTACCATCCTACAATGAGCAGTTCTTC. This sequence encodes CASSSPGLPSYNEQFF. The variable domain in full, completed from reference TRBV19 and TRBJ2-1, reads DGGITQSPKYLFRKEGQNVTLSCEQNLNHDAMYWYRQDPGQGLRLIYYSQIVNDFQKGDIAEGYSVSREKKESFPLTVTSAQKNPTAFYLCASSSPGLPSYNEQFFGPGTRLTVL.

The chain uses TRBV7-2 and TRBJ2-7, with D tentatively TRBD2 (5 bases). Looked up from germline, CDR1 is SGHTA and CDR2 is FQGNSA. V was pared by 1 base and J by 4 bases, with 8 bases between. The CDR3 is made up of 13 amino acids. CDR3 amino acids: CASSLGGGYEQYF. CDR3 nucleotides: TGTGCCAGCAGCTTAGGAGGCGGGTACGAGCAGTACTTC. Drawing the rest from reference TRBV7-2 and TRBJ2-7, the complete variable domain is GAGVSQSPSNKVTEKGKDVELRCDPISGHTALYWYRQSLGQGLEFLIYFQGNSAPDKSGLPSDRFSAERTGGSVSTLTIQRTQQEDSAVYLCASSLGGGYEQYFGPGTRLTVT.

The sample holds a few counts of this clone. The rearrangement uses TRBV20-1 and TRBJ2-1; D possibly corresponds to TRBD2 (6 bases). Trimming cost V 4 bases and J 10 bases, with 11 bases left between them. This CDR3 contains 11 residues. From germline, CDR1 is DFQATT and CDR2 SNEGSKA (reference sequence). CDR3 region: CSAKGTLEQFF. CDR3 bases: TGCAGTGCTAAAGGGACTCTCGAGCAGTTCTTC.

The chain has TRBV24-1 and TRBJ2-1; D ambiguous. The CDR3 extends over 14 amino acids. V lost 4 bases to trimming and J lost 7 bases, with 13 bases between them. Germline V gene data show CDR1 as KGHDR and CDR2 as SFDVKD. The CDR3, as DNA: TGTGCCACCAGTGACCCCGCGCTATGGAATGAGCAGTTCTTC. It specifies CATSDPALWNEQFF.

The chain joins TRBV6-5 to TRBJ2-1; D remains unclear. Trimming removed 5 bases at V and 3 bases at J, with 14 bases between. Germline V gives CDR1 MNHEY, CDR2 SVGAGI. There are 15 residues in the CDR3. Here the CDR3 reads CASSLLEAGYNEQFF. The CDR3 nucleotides are TGTGCCAGCAGTCTCCTCGAGGCCGGCTACAATGAGCAGTTCTTC.

The CDR3 spells CAWSGGQASGRYQETQYF. The CDR3, as DNA: TGTGCCTGGAGTGGGGGACAGGCTAGCGGGAGATACCAAGAGACCCAGTACTTC. The chain carries TRBV30 and TRBJ2-5; 10 nucleotides agree with TRBD2. The V segment lost 1 base and the J segment 0 bases; nucleotides outside the gene matches: 11. CDR3 length: 18 amino acids. Looked up from germline, CDR1 is GTSNPN and CDR2 is SVGIG (reference sequence).

In its sample, this clone was seen many times. The chain is built from TRBV2 and TRBJ2-7; D remains unclear. Trimming cost V 6 bases and J 7 bases, with 7 bases left between them. From germline, CDR1 is SNHLY and CDR2 FYNNEI. The CDR3 covers 10 residues. CDR3 sequence: CASRYLEQYF. The CDR3 DNA sequence: TGTGCCAGCAGGTACTTGGAGCAGTACTTC.

A single count supports this clone. This rearrangement joins TRBV5-1 to TRBJ2-7; 13 bases line up with TRBD2. The germline V gene has CDR1 SGHRS and CDR2 YFSETQ. The trim removed 0 bases at V and 2 bases at J, leaving 5 bases unmatched. CDR3 size: 17 residues. CDR3 region: CASSLGTSGSSPYEQYF. The CDR3 nucleotides are TGCGCCAGCAGCTTGGGGACTAGCGGGAGTAGTCCCTACGAGCAGTACTTC.

This clone was seen only once. The chain combines TRBV19 with TRBJ2-7; TRBD2 matches at 10 bases. J was trimmed by 5 bases and V by 5 bases; bases with no gene match: 18. CDR3 length equals 18 residues. The germline V gene has CDR1 LNHDA and CDR2 SQIVND (reference sequence). This CDR3 reads CASSPHPGLAGDANEQYF. In nucleotides, the CDR3 is TGTGCCAGTAGTCCCCATCCCGGGCTAGCGGGAGATGCCAACGAGCAGTACTTC.

J is TRBJ2-3 and V is TRBV2; 8 bases fit TRBD2. The CDR3 is 15 amino acids. Trimming at V came to 6 bases and at J to 6 bases, leaving 11 bases not matched to a gene. Germline V CDR1 and CDR2: SNHLY, FYNNEI. The CDR3 DNA follows: TGTGCCAGCAGCCCCTTCAGCGGGAGTAAGGATACGCAGTATTTT. Translating it yields CASSPFSGSKDTQYF.

This chain uses TRBV5-1 with TRBJ2-7; TRBD2 matches at 9 bases. Germline V gene sequence: CDR1 SGHRS, CDR2 YFSETQ. The junction had 7 bases not matched to a gene; V was cut back by 5 bases and J by 4 bases. This CDR3 has 14 residues. CDR3 amino acids: CASSLAGEGYEQYF. CDR3 DNA sequence: TGCGCCAGCAGTTTAGCGGGAGAGGGGTACGAGCAGTACTTC.

This clone appeared a single time. The CDR3 here is CASSVGATGVQETQYF. As DNA, the CDR3 is TGTGCCAGCAGCGTAGGCGCCACAGGGGTCCAAGAGACCCAGTACTTC. The V gene is TRBV9, the J gene TRBJ2-5; 7 nucleotides match TRBD1. CDR1 is SGDLS, CDR2 YYNGEE, per germline. The CDR3 is 16 residues long. Trimming took 0 bases from V and 1 from J; bases not matched to a gene: 6.

J is TRBJ1-2 and V is TRBV7-8, with D possibly TRBD1 on 5 matching bases. Germline CDR1 reads SGHVS; CDR2 reads FQNEAQ. Trimming stripped 1 base from V and 5 bases from J, with 11 bases between. The length of the CDR3 is 14 residues. CDR3 amino acids: CASSLDQGRYGYTF. The CDR3 nucleotides are TGTGCCAGCAGCTTAGACCAGGGAAGGTATGGCTACACCTTC.

In this sample, this clone turned up once. The rearrangement links TRBV7-9 to TRBJ1-2, with D perhaps matching TRBD1 (5 bases). The CDR3 totals 14 residues. Germline loops: CDR1 SEHNR, CDR2 FQNEAQ (reference sequence). The V and J ends lost 2 bases and 3 bases respectively, with 10 bases between them. CDR3 bases: TGTGCCAGCAGCTTACAGGGAAATGACTATGGCTACACCTTC. It encodes CASSLQGNDYGYTF.

This chain connects TRBV7-2 to TRBJ1-5; D unresolved. The germline V and J ends were trimmed by 7 bases and 0 bases, with 7 bases remaining between them. The CDR3 runs 13 residues. Germline V lookup: CDR1 SGHTA, CDR2 FQGNSA. The CDR3 nucleotides are TGTGCCAGCAACTCCGGTAGCAATCAGCCCCAGCATTTT. It translates to CASNSGSNQPQHF.

This chain links TRBV4-3 with TRBJ2-3, with D perhaps TRBD2 (5 bases). Germline CDR1 reads LGHNA; CDR2 reads YSLEER. The CDR3 is 14 amino acids. With 1 base removed from V and 6 bases from J, the gap between germline ends came to 11 bases. The CDR3 bases are TGCGCCAGCAGCCAAGCGGCGGAGCGGGATACGCAGTATTTT. Amino acid sequence: CASSQAAERDTQYF.

The chain is built from TRBV18 and TRBJ2-5; 9 bases match TRBD1. Germline trimming cut 3 bases from V and 2 bases from J; bases unmatched to any gene: 1. This CDR3 is built from 14 residues. Germline V gene lookup returns CDR1 KGHSH and CDR2 LQKENI. Written as DNA, the CDR3 is TGTGCCAGCTCACCGGGGACAGGGCAAGAGACCCAGTACTTC. Amino acids: CASSPGTGQETQYF.

The V and J genes are TRBV28 and TRBJ1-2; 8 bases match TRBD1. Germline V lookup: CDR1 MDHEN, CDR2 SYDVKM. Germline trimming cut 6 bases from V and 2 bases from J; bases unmatched to any gene: 5. The CDR3 runs 14 residues. The CDR3 sequence: CASRPGGANYGYTF. In nucleotides, the CDR3 is TGTGCCAGCAGGCCAGGGGGCGCGAACTATGGCTACACCTTC.

This clone was picked up one time. The chain employs TRBV9 and TRBJ2-1; 9 nucleotides line up with TRBD2. The CDR3 is 16 amino acids. J lost 4 bases, V lost 0 bases, and 5 bases had no gene match. Germline CDR1 reads SGDLS; CDR2 reads YYNGEE. The CDR3: CASSVGGLARYNEQFF. In DNA, the CDR3 is TGTGCCAGCAGCGTAGGGGGACTAGCCCGGTACAATGAGCAGTTCTTC.

The rearrangement joins TRBV10-3 to TRBJ2-2, with a tentative D call TRBD1 (6 bases). This CDR3 region has 15 residues. Per the germline V gene, CDR1 is ENHRY and CDR2 is SYGVKD. V lost 3 bases and J lost 6, with 14 bases in between. The CDR3 DNA is TGTGCCATCAGTGACCAAAACAGGGTTGCCGGGGAGCTGTTTTTT. This gives the protein CAISDQNRVAGELFF.

The V gene is TRBV4-1, the J gene TRBJ1-4; a possible D gene is TRBD1 (6 bases). The CDR3 has 15 amino acids. Germline lookup yields CDR1 MGHRA and CDR2 YSYEKL. V was clipped by 0 bases and J by 4 bases, with 9 bases between them. The CDR3 protein is CASSQEGANNEKLFF. Written as DNA, the CDR3 is TGCGCCAGCAGCCAAGAGGGGGCTAATAATGAAAAACTGTTTTTT.

V gene TRBV9 combines with J gene TRBJ1-1, with 7 nucleotides matching TRBD1. V dropped 4 bases and J dropped 2; count of bases not matched to a gene: 8. The CDR3 sequence is 15 residues long. The germline gives CDR1 SGDLS, CDR2 YYNGEE. The CDR3 nucleotides are TGTGCCAGCAGCTCTCAGACAGGGTTTAACACTGAAGCTTTCTTT. Its protein is CASSSQTGFNTEAFF.

This chain uses TRBV6-2 or TRBV6-3 with TRBJ1-2, with TRBD1 matching over 9 bases. This CDR3 has 16 residues. J gave up 1 base and V 2 bases, and 5 bases lay outside the gene matches. Germline assignment: CDR1 MNHEY and CDR2 SVGEGT. In nucleotides, the CDR3 is TGTGCCAGCAGTTACATCGGGGGACAGGGTAACTATGGCTACACCTTC. Translating it yields CASSYIGGQGNYGYTF.

This chain connects TRBV6-1 to TRBJ1-2; 7 bases match TRBD1. Germline CDR1 and CDR2: MNHNS and SASEGT. The CDR3 is 14 residues long. V shed 3 bases, J shed 9 bases, and the junction held 10 bases outside the gene matches. The DNA for the CDR3 is TGTGCCAGCAGTGATGGTCTTCGACAGGGAAGCTACACCTTC. Translating it yields CASSDGLRQGSYTF.